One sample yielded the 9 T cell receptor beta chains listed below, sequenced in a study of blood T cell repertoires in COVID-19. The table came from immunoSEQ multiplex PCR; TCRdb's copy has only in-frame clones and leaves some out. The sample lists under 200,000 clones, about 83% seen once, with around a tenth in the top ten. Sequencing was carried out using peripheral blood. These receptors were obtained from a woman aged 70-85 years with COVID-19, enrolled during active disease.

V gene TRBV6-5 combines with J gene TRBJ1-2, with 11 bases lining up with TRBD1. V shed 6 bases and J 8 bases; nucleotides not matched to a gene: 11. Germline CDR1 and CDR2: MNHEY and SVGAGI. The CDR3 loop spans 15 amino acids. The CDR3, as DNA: TGTGCCAGCAGCGCTCCGGACAGGGGGCTTATGGGCTACACCTTC. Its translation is CASSAPDRGLMGYTF.

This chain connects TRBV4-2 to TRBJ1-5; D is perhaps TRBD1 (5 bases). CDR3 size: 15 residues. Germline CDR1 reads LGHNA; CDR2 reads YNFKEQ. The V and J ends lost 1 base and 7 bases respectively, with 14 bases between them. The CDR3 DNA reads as TGTGCCAGCAGCCAAGTCGGGGGGGGGAGCCAGCCCCAGCATTTT. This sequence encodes CASSQVGGGSQPQHF.

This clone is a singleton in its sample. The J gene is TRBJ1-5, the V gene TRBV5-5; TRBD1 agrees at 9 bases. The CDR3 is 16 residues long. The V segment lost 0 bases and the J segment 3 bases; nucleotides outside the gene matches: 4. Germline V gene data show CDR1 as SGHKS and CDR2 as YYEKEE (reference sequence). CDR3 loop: CASSLAGTGHNQPQHF. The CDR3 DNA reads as TGTGCCAGCAGCTTGGCCGGGACAGGGCACAATCAGCCCCAGCATTTT.

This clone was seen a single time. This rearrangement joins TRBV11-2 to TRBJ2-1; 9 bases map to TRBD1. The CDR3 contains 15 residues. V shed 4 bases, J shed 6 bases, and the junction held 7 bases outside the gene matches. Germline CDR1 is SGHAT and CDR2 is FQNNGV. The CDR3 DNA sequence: TGTGCCAGCAGCTACGGGACAGGGTGGGGCAATGAGCAGTTCTTC. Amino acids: CASSYGTGWGNEQFF. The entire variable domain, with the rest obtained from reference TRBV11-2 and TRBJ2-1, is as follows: EAGVAQSPRYKIIEKRQSVAFWCNPISGHATLYWYQQILGQGPKLLIQFQNNGVVDDSQLPKDRFSAERLKGVDSTLKIQPAKLEDSAVYLCASSYGTGWGNEQFFGPGTRLTVL.

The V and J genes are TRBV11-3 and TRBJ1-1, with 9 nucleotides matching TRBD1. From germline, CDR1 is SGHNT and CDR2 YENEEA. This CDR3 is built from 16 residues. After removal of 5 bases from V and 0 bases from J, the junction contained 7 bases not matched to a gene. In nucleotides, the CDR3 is TGTGCCAGCAGCCCGGGACAGGGAAGTGTGAACACTGAAGCTTTCTTT. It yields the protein CASSPGQGSVNTEAFF.

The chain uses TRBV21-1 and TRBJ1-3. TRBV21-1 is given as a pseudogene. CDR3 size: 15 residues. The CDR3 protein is CASSKAGGPGNTIYF. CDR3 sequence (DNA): TGTGCCAGCAGCAAAGCCGGGGGGCCTGGAAACACCATATATTTT.

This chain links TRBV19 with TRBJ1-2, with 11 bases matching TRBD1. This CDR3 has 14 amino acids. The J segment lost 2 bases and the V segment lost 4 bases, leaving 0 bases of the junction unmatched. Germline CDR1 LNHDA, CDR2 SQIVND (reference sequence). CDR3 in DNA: TGTGCCAGTAGTAGGGACAGGGGGAACTATGGCTACACCTTC. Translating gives CASSRDRGNYGYTF.

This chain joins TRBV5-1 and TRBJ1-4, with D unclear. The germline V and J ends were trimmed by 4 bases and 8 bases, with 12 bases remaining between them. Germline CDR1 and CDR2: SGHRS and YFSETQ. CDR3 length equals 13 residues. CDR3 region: CASSEERREKLFF. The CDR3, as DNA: TGCGCCAGCAGCGAGGAAAGAAGGGAAAAACTGTTTTTT.

The DNA for the CDR3 is TGTGCCAGTTCCGGGAGGATGAACACTGAAGCTTTCTTT. Translating gives CASSGRMNTEAFF. This chain links TRBV6-5 with TRBJ1-1; D unclear. V dropped 9 bases and J dropped 0 bases, with 11 bases sitting between them. Looked up from germline, CDR1 is MNHEY and CDR2 is SVGAGI. This CDR3 region has 13 residues.